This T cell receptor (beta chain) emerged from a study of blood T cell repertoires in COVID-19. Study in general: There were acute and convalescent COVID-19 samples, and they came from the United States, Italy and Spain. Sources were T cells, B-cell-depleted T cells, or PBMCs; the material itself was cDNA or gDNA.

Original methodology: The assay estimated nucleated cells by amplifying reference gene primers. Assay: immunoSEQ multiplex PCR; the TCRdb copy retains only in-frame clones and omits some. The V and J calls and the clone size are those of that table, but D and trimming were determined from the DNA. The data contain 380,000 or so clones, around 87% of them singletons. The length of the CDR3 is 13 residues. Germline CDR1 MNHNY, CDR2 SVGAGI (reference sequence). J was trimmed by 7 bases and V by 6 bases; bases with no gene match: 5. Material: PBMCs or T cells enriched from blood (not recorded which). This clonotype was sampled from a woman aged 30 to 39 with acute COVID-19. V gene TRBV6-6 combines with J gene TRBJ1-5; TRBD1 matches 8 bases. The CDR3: CASSSDREQPQHF. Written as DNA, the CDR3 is TGTGCCAGCAGCTCGGACAGGGAACAGCCCCAGCATTTT.